This TCR beta chain was identified during a study of T cells in Graves' hyperthyroidism and ophthalmopathy (dated by TCRdb to the late 2010s). A note on the overall study: Peripheral blood was collected at initial diagnosis, before any treatment. To identify TCR V-J signatures that set the groups apart, the researchers used a discovery cohort of 100 or so patients, made up of some 41 with Graves' ophthalmopathy and about 60 with stable Graves' hyperthyroidism. Prospective prediction of ophthalmopathy was tested in an independent validation cohort consisting of roughly 20 hyperthyroidism patients and more than 15 patients who later progressed to ophthalmopathy. The approximately 100 discovery patients were divided at random into training and test sets in a 7:3 ratio. The study also compared thyroid tissue and blood T-cell repertoires from more than five Graves' hyperthyroidism patients. Following sampling, methimazole starting at 30 mg daily was given to hyperthyroidism patients, and high-dose intravenous methylprednisolone was given to ophthalmopathy patients. The paper describes TCR Vbeta CDR3 sequencing of 135 peripheral blood samples, made up of roughly 45 ophthalmopathy patients, roughly 80 hyperthyroidism patients and about 17 progressor patients.

This clonotype appeared a single time. The specificity of this receptor is unknown. There are no base qualities to consult, and no much larger clone falls within one base. One read amounts to weak evidence. Stable Graves' hyperthyroidism was defined as no progression to ophthalmopathy during 18 months of follow-up. Hyperthyroidism patients were newly diagnosed, with disease duration under 2 months, and aged 18 to 65 years. Any patient with an uncontrolled infection, another autoimmune disease, pregnancy or lactation was excluded. Clinical symptoms, serum thyroxine and TRAb, thyroid ultrasound, and orbital computed tomography formed the basis for the diagnoses. PBMCs were isolated from about 10 ml of fresh peripheral blood by Ficoll-Paque density gradient centrifugation. Total RNA was extracted using Trizol reagent, and RNA quality was assessed on an Agilent 2100 Bioanalyzer. The TCR beta CDR3 regions were amplified from the RNA transcripts. The TCR CDR3 was subjected to a first round of RT-PCR using the HTBI primer set and the Qiagen OneStep RT-PCR kit. Libraries were constructed in a second round of multiplex PCR, after which size selection and purification were carried out. Libraries were sequenced paired-end with 100 bp reads on an Illumina HiSeq2000. In the authors' own workflow: SOAPnuke was used to process the raw data, with reads discarded if the reads contained adapters or uncalled bases, had a mean Phred below 15, or lacked an exact constant-primer or identifier match. High-quality paired reads were merged with COPE v1.2.5, and unique nucleotide sequences were defined as clonotypes. MiTCR v1.1 was used to align the clonotypes against IMGT TRBV, TRBD and TRBJ reference segments. The analysis was restricted to V-J combinations with a frequency above 0.0001, which together covered roughly 99% of the repertoires. The TCS score was defined as F50 (clonal expansion) divided by E x V (chaos), with BLOSUM62-based TCRdist calculated between CDR3 peptides within each V-J. Welch's t-statistics and random forest reduced around 550 V-J features to 13, which were used in a naive Bayes classifier (R e1071). TCRdb reworked the public reads: Q25 trimming with fastp, MiXCR clone assembly, productive beta chains retained. Every distinct CDR3 protein forms one entry, paired with its most common genes and DNA. None of the V and J calls come from the authors' own analysis; TCRdb made them. The table for this sample lists about 740,000 distinct CDR3 sequences; 12% to 15% of them were counted only once. Around 9.6% of the sample belongs to the ten largest clones.

From the cysteine up to the phenylalanine, the CDR3 has a length of 15 residues. Just CDR3 DNA is preserved here, 45 bases in frame from base 1. Taken from the germline V gene, the CDR1 and CDR2 loops are MNHGY and SVAAGI. The trim is 3 bases for V and 3 bases for J, with a gap of 14 bases between the germline ends. The full study reports these points: In validation, the model predicted progression to ophthalmopathy a median of about 6.5 months before onset, with about 70% sensitivity and almost 75% specificity. No statistical method was used to fix the sample size in advance, and group allocation was not hidden from the investigators. Blood samples also contained most of the expanded thyroid clonotypes (frequency above 0.001), which suggests that blood repertoires may reflect thyroid immune responses. In cross-validation, a model built on a 13 V-J signature told ophthalmopathy apart from stable hyperthyroidism with approximately 90% sensitivity and roughly 83% specificity, and in testing the same model reached 80%/75%.

Source material: blood. This receptor was taken from a woman between 18 and 29 years old with Graves' hyperthyroidism. The rearranged segments are TRBV6-9 and TRBJ1-2; the D gene is perhaps TRBD1, on 5 matching bases. The CDR3 reads as follows: CASSYPTGRDYGYTF. The bases are TGTGCCAGCAGTTACCCAACAGGAAGGGACTATGGCTACACCTTC.